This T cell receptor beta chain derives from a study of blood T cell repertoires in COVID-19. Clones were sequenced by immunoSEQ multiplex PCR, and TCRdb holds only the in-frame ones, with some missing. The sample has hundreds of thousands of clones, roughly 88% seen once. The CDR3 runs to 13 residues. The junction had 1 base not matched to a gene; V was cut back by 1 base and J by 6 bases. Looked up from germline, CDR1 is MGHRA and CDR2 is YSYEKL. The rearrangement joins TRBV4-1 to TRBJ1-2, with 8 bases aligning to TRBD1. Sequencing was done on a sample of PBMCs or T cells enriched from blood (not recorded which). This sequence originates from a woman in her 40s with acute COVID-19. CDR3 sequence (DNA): TGCGCCAGCAGCCAAGGGACAGGGAATGGCTACACCTTC. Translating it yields CASSQGTGNGYTF.